This TCR beta chain was identified during a study of regulatory T cells in long-lasting Graves disease. Study context: Graves' patients, diagnosed recently, had received antithyroid drugs under 3 months.

Assembly of TCR beta libraries relied on iRepertoire HTBI primers together with Arm-PCR of CDR3 regions. Original analysis: Identification yielded 60 or so TRBV and over eleven TRBJ segments across samples. TCRdb recomputed calls from the multiplex PCR reads with MiXCR, one row per CDR3 protein. The V and J calls and clone size come from TCRdb's table, not from the authors' own analysis. The repertoire holds around 450,000 distinct CDR3 sequences, with 14% to 15% as singletons. Indicated time point: newly diagnosed GD, antithyroid drugs for less than 3 months. The authors made the TCR library using RNA they extracted from PBMCs. With respect to this clonotype: This may arise from a read error, as a much more abundant clone is one base away. Here the CDR3 omits its conserved ending phenylalanine or tryptophan, so a read error is the likely source.

Germline CDR1 reads SGHTA; CDR2 reads FQGNSA. Trimming left V 5 bases short and J 5 bases short, with 11 bases between. This CDR3 region has 13 residues. The sample also formed part of further work on T cells in Graves' hyperthyroidism and ophthalmopathy. That source adds: Most thyroid clonotypes expanded above 0.001 were also detected in blood.

The chain couples TRBV7-2 to TRBJ2-3; no definite D call. This TCR derives from a woman aged 25 to 39 with Graves disease. The sequenced sample was peripheral blood mononuclear cells (PBMCs), obtained at new diagnosis, from a patient treated with antithyroid drugs. CDR3 coding DNA: TGTGCCAGCAGCCCGTTAGCCGGAGATACGCAGTATCTT. Translated: CASSPLAGDTQYL.